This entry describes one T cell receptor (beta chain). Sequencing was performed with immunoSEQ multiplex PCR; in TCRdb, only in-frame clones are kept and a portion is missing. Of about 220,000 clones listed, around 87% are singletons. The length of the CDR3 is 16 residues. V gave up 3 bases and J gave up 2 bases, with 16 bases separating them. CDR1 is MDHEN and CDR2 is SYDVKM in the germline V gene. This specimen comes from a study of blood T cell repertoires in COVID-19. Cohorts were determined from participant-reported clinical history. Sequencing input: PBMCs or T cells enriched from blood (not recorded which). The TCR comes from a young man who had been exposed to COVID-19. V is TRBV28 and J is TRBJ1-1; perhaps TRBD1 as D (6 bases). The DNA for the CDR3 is TGTGCCAGCAGTTTTTATTACAAACAGGGAAACACTGAAGCTTTCTTT. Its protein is CASSFYYKQGNTEAFF. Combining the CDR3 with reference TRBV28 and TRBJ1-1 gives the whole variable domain DVKVTQSSRYLVKRTGEKVFLECVQDMDHENMFWYRQDPGLGLRLIYFSYDVKMKEKGDIPEGYSVSREKKERFSLILESASTNQTSMYLCASSFYYKQGNTEAFFGQGTRLTVV.